This is a list of T cell receptor beta chains from one sample in a study of regulatory T cells in long-lasting Graves disease. TCRdb reprocessed the multiplex PCR reads via MiXCR and lists one record per CDR3 protein. The repertoire holds around 460,000 distinct CDR3 sequences, with around 15% as singletons. These data also featured in a second study, about T cells in Graves' hyperthyroidism and ophthalmopathy.

The sequenced sample was peripheral blood mononuclear cells (PBMCs), obtained at new diagnosis, from a patient treated with antithyroid drugs. The receptors here all came from a woman between 45 and 60 years old with Graves disease. The CDR3 runs from the conserved cysteine through the conserved F or W.

V gene | CDR3 protein
TRBV3-1 | CASSQGLLQFF
TRBV29-1 | CSVAWIGSPYGYTF
TRBV28 | CASHKQFPGAAGELFF
TRBV13 | CASSLGGRRNTEAFF
TRBV6-2/TRBV6-3 | CASSRPSLFTEAFF
TRBV20-1 | CSARDVWQGARTGELFF
TRBV28 | CASSSGTGLSNEQFF
TRBV9 | CASSVPPISGSRGLNYNEQFF
TRBV28 | CASSSLGGELFF
TRBV28 | CASSLRGYGTEAFF
TRBV27 | CASSRLPTSYEQYF
TRBV27 | CASSLLGLAGINEQFF
TRBV11-2 | CASSLDGQNYNEQFF
TRBV7-7 | CASSLTEGTDTQYF
TRBV7-3 | CASSLFPSNEQFF
TRBV7-9 | CASSLNEGWSYGYTF
TRBV20-1 | CSARRLGGLVSQETQYF
TRBV3-1 | CASSPVVGVGEKLFF
TRBV24-1 | CATSVPSGLGHTDTQYF
TRBV6-5 | CASSYSLAWNEQYF
TRBV11-2 | CASSLVASGETQYF
TRBV11-2 | CASSLGTQVNQPQHF
TRBV10-3 | CAISESWGPTEAFF
TRBV28 | CAGSLVRYQPQHF
TRBV5-8 | CASSNGLAEETQYF
TRBV5-1 | CASRAGTLGHEQYF
TRBV28 | CASSSGQGIQETQYF
TRBV10-3 | CAPRRALGFGEYYEQYF
TRBV20-1 | CSARDLGGWRTDTQYF
TRBV24-1 | CATQRGWDGNEQFF
TRBV5-1 | CASSYQGTRDEKLFF
TRBV30 | CAWSLRASGELFF
TRBV30 | CAWSVGLAGVSSTDTQYF
TRBV10-3 | CAISPSFLGTYYGYTF
TRBV5-1 | CASSSGQGRDEQFF
TRBV29-1 | CSVVPGGTGNTIYF
TRBV27 | CASSPRAGSGNTIYF
TRBV7-9 | CASSLTGVVEQYF